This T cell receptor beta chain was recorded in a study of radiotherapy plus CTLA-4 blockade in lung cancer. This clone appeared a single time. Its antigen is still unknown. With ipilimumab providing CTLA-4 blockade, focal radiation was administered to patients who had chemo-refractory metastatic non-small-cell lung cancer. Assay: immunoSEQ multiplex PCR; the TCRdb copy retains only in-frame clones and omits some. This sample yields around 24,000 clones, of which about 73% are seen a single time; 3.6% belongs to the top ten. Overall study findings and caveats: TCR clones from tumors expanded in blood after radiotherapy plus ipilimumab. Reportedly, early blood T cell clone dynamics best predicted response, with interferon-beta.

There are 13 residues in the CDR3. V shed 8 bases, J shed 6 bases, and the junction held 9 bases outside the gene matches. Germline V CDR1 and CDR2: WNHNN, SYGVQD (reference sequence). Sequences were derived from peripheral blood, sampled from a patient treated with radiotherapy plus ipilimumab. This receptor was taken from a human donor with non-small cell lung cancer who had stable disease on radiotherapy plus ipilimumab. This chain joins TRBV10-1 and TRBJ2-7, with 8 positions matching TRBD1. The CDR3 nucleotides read TGCGCCAGCGGGGGACAGGATTCTGTCGAGCAGTACTTC. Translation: CASGGQDSVEQYF.